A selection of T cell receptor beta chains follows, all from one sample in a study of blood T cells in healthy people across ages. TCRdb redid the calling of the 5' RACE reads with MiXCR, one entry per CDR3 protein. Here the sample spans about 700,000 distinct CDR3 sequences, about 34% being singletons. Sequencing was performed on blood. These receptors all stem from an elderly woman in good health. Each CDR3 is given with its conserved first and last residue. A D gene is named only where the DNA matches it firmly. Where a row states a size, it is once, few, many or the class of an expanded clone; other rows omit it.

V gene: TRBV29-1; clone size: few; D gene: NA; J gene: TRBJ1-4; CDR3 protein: CSVEGGNEKLFF; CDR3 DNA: TGCAGCGTTGAAGGAGGGAATGAAAAACTGTTTTTT
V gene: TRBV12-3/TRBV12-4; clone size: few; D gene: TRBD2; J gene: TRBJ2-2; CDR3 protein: CASSLYSGGSYTGELFF; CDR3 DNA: TGTGCCAGCAGTTTGTATAGCGGGGGGTCCTACACCGGGGAGCTGTTTTTT
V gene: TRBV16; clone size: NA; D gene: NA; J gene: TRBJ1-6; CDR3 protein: CASSQSANSPLHF; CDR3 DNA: TGTGCCAGCAGCCAATCGGCTAATTCGCCCCTCCACTTT
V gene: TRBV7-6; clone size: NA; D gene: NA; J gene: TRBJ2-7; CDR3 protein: CASSSSPLGYEQYF; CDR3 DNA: TGTGCCAGCAGCTCGTCCCCCCTGGGGTACGAGCAGTACTTC
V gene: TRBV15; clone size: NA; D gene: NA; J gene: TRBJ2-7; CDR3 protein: CATSRGTGIYEQYF; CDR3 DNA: TGTGCCACCAGCAGAGGAACAGGGATCTACGAGCAGTACTTC
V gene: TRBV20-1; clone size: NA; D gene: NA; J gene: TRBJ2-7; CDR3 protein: CSARAGAGSYEQYF; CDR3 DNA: TGCAGTGCTAGGGCCGGGGCAGGGTCCTACGAGCAGTACTTC
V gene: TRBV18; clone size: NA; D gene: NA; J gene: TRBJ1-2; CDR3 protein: CASSPQGRSMGYTF; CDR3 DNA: TGTGCCAGCTCACCACAGGGACGGTCTATGGGCTACACCTTC
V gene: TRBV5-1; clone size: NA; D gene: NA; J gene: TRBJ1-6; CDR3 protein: CASSLDDARSPLHF; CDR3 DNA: TGCGCCAGCAGCTTGGACGACGCGAGATCACCCCTCCACTTT
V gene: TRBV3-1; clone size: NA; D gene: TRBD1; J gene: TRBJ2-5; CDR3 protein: CASSLRQGEKYF; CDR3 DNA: TGTGCCAGCAGCCTTCGACAGGGAGAGAAGTACTTC
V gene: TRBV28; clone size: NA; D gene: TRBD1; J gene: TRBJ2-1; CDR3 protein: CASSSGQGITYNEQFF; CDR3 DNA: TGTGCCAGCAGTTCGGGACAGGGGATCACTTACAATGAGCAGTTCTTC
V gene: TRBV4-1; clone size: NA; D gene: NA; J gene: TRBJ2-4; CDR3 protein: CASSQGMGQKAKNIQYF; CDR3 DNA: TGCGCCAGCAGCCAAGGAATGGGTCAGAAAGCCAAAAACATTCAGTACTTC
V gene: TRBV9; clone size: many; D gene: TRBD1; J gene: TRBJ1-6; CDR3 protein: CASSTGTGWVSPLHF; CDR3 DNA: TGTGCCAGCAGCACCGGGACAGGGTGGGTGTCACCCCTCCACTTT
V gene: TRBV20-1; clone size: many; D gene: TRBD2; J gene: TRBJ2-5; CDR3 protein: CSARDPWTSGGAGKTQYF; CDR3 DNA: TGCAGTGCTAGAGACCCCTGGACTAGCGGGGGGGCCGGGAAGACCCAGTACTTC
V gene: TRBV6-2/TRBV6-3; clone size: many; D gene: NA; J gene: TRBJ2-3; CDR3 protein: CASKREDTQYF; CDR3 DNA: TGTGCCAGCAAGAGGGAGGATACGCAGTATTTT
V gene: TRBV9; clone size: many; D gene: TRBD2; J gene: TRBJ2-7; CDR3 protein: CASSAGGGLARSYEQYF; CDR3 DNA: TGTGCCAGCAGCGCCGGGGGGGGGCTCGCGAGGTCCTACGAGCAGTACTTC
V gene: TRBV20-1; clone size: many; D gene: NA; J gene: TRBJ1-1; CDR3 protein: CSATRGPVNTEAFF; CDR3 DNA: TGCAGTGCTACCAGGGGTCCAGTGAACACTGAAGCTTTCTTT
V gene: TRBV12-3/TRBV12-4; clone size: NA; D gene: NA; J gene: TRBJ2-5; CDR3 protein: CASSLDVLETQYF; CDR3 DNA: TGTGCCAGCAGTCTGGACGTATTGGAGACCCAGTACTTC
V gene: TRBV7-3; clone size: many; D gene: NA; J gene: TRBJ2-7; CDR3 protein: CASSSLLRERQYF; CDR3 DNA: TGTGCCAGCAGCTCCCTACTTAGAGAAAGGCAGTACTTC
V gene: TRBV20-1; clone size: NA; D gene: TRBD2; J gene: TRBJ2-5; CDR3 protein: CSASAASGFQETQYF; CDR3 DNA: TGCAGTGCTAGTGCGGCTAGCGGGTTCCAAGAGACCCAGTACTTC
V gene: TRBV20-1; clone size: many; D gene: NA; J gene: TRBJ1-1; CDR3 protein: CSARDQGFTEAFF; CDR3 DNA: TGCAGTGCTAGAGATCAGGGGTTCACTGAAGCTTTCTTT
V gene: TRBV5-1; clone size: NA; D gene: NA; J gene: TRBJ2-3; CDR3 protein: CASSLEGQYTDTQYF; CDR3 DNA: TGCGCCAGTAGCTTGGAGGGACAGTACACAGATACGCAGTATTTT
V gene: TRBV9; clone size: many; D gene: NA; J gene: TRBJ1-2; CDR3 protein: CASSPGTRNNYGYTF; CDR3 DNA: TGTGCCAGCAGCCCCGGGACAAGGAACAACTATGGCTACACCTTC
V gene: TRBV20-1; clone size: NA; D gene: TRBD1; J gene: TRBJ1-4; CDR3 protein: CSARVRGRGYGTNEKLFF; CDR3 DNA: TGCAGTGCTAGAGTGAGGGGGCGCGGGTATGGTACTAATGAAAAACTGTTTTTT